The 4 T cell receptor beta chains in this list originate from one sample, sequenced in a study of immune evolution from preneoplasia to lung adenocarcinoma. The repertoire was sequenced with immunoSEQ multiplex PCR; TCRdb's copy has only in-frame clones and lacks some. The table includes 3,500 to 4,500 clones, about three quarters detected once. Sample: FFPE lung adenocarcinoma in situ tissue. These receptors were collected from a person aged 60-79 years with lung adenocarcinoma.

This chain links TRBV19 with TRBJ1-2; maybe TRBD1 (6 bases). Germline V CDR1 and CDR2: LNHDA, SQIVND (reference sequence). Trimming stripped 5 bases from V and 4 bases from J, with 8 bases between. This CDR3 is 12 amino acids long. In nucleotides, the CDR3 is TGTGCCAGTAGTTTACAGGGCTATGGCTACACCTTC. It encodes CASSLQGYGYTF.

The V gene is TRBV29-1, the J gene TRBJ2-7; D call uncertain. V was cut by 4 bases and J by 2 bases, with 9 bases left in between. Germline CDR1 and CDR2: SQVTM and ANQGSEA. The CDR3 totals 12 residues. CDR3 region: CSVAVQAYEQYF. CDR3 sequence (DNA): TGCAGCGTTGCCGTTCAAGCCTACGAGCAGTACTTC.

V and J are TRBV5-4 and TRBJ2-1; tentatively, D is TRBD2 (5 bases). From germline, CDR1 is SGHNT and CDR2 YYREEE (reference sequence). The CDR3 covers 15 residues. Trimming took 0 bases from V and 1 from J, leaving 8 bases between them. The CDR3 spells CASSLAGKSYNEQFF. The CDR3, as DNA: TGTGCCAGCAGCTTGGCGGGGAAGTCCTACAATGAGCAGTTCTTC.

This clone was detected a few times. This chain uses TRBV4-3 with TRBJ1-1; 8 nucleotides match TRBD1. Trimming cost V 0 bases and J 5 bases; bases outside gene matches: 5. CDR3 length: 15 amino acids. The germline V gene has CDR1 LGHNA and CDR2 YSLEER. For the CDR3, the DNA is TGCGCCAGCAGCCAAGATCCCAGGGGGCTTACTGAAGCTTTCTTT. Its protein product is CASSQDPRGLTEAFF.